Listed here is a single TCR beta chain. Its specificity is not known. The data derive from a study of shared clonotypes between healthy human individuals. General study results and limits: Sample collection involved blood only; tissue repertoires are likely different.

Generated by immunoSEQ multiplex PCR, the TCRdb table keeps only in-frame clones and is missing some. The data hold roughly 490,000 clones, with over 65% observed a single time. The healthy adult donors were HIV-negative and reported no recent acute infections or vaccinations. Adult Caucasians living in Nashville, Tennessee made up all of the donors. The CDR3 sequence is 12 residues long. Trimming stripped 5 bases from V and 1 base from J, with 6 bases between. Germline CDR1 SGHTA, CDR2 FQGNSA. The sequence derives from a woman aged 40 to 50 in good health. Some clones in this sample may be carry-over from other donors' samples. The sample consisted of PBMCs. V is TRBV7-2 and J is TRBJ2-7; D unclear. CDR3 protein: CASSPTSYEQYF. The CDR3 DNA sequence: TGTGCCAGCAGCCCCACTTCCTACGAGCAGTACTTC.